The rows below give T cell receptor beta chains drawn from one sample of a study of siplizumab effects on memory and regulatory T cells. Assay used: immunoSEQ multiplex PCR; TCRdb lists only in-frame clones, some missing. The sample lists some 100,000 clones, about 90% seen once, with under 3% in the top ten. Sequencing was carried out using CD4+ T cells sorted from blood. The receptors shown here come from a human donor in good health. Some clones in this sample may be carry-over from other donors' samples. CDR3s leave out the opening cysteine and the closing phenylalanine or tryptophan. The order of the fields is J gene, V gene, clone size, CDR3 protein. A row's size may be missing; if present it is once, few, many or a size class.

TRBJ2-3,TRBV10-3,.,ATSPADTQY
TRBJ2-7,TRBV6-6,.,ASSRDYYEQY
TRBJ2-4,TRBV2,.,ASTDPPPQY
TRBJ2-7,TRBV9,.,ASSVAGQGHEQY
TRBJ2-5,TRBV30,.,AWSADFAYQETQY
TRBJ2-2,TRBV7-8,.,ASYRENTGELF
TRBJ1-2,TRBV6-5,.,ASTQEYGTAYGYT
TRBJ2-4,TRBV28,.,ASSLYLAGAKNIQY
TRBJ2-1,TRBV2,.,ASSDTRTGTYNEQF
TRBJ2-5,TRBV4-1,.,ASSQEGIAGVETQY
TRBJ1-2,TRBV11-1,.,ASSLKCVGNNSYGYT
TRBJ2-3,TRBV14,.,ASSPGWDTQY
TRBJ2-3,TRBV5-1,few,ASSLGDRGSKY
TRBJ2-7,TRBV7-6,once,ASRLSRYLAGVPLDEQY
TRBJ1-2,TRBV19,.,ASTQDYGYT
TRBJ2-3,TRBV2,.,ASSDGRLDTQY
TRBJ2-1,TRBV4-1,.,ASSQAGLAGKKSSYNEQF
TRBJ2-2,TRBV5-1,.,ASSLESNTGELF
TRBJ2-1,TRBV2,.,ASTGGFYNEQF
TRBJ2-4,TRBV14,.,ASSQAGVAKNIQY
TRBJ2-1,TRBV7-6,.,ASSLGGQLGGEQF
TRBJ2-1,TRBV7-9,.,ASSPVAANNEQF
TRBJ2-5,TRBV27,.,ASTGGGLKTQY
TRBJ2-5,TRBV7-2,.,ASSLAGGETQY
TRBJ2-5,TRBV6-1,.,ASTWGQGGETQY
TRBJ2-3,TRBV7-7,.,ASSRGRDYLQY
TRBJ2-5,TRBV2,.,ASSRDRAETQY
TRBJ2-4,TRBV27,.,ASSLEASANIQY
TRBJ2-7,TRBV5-1,.,ASSLVLAGRDYEQY
TRBJ2-1,TRBV29-1,.,SVMYGYNEQF
TRBJ2-1,TRBV19,.,ATRPGTNTNEQF
TRBJ2-7,TRBV5-4,.,ASSFTSGRAREQY
TRBJ2-3,TRBV5-1,.,ASSLDRGFGADTQY
TRBJ1-3,TRBV19,once,ASSIGREGNTIY
TRBJ2-2,TRBV7-7,.,ASSPGLALFGGELF
TRBJ2-3,TRBV7-9,once,ASSLVAGLVTDTQY
TRBJ2-7,TRBV5-1,.,ASSLFRGAYEQY
TRBJ2-1,TRBV10-3,.,AISESSPTYNEQF
TRBJ2-3,TRBV18,.,ASSPPRREGTDTQY
TRBJ2-7,TRBV5-1,.,ASSFPRNGGLEQY
TRBJ2-1,TRBV9,.,ASSVGGAGLVGEQF
TRBJ2-5,TRBV27,.,ASSFRLETQY
TRBJ2-2,TRBV7-2,.,ASSRRQGGTGELF
TRBJ2-5,TRBV19,.,ASSISGETQY
TRBJ2-2,TRBV19,.,ASHRGGGELF
TRBJ2-1,TRBV6-5,few,ASSYSGTRGEQF